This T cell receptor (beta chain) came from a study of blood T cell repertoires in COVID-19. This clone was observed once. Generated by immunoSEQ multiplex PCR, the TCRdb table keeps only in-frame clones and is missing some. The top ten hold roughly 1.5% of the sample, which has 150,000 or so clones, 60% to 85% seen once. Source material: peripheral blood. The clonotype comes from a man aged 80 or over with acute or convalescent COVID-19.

CDR3: CASSLGDRVIAEAFF. CDR3 DNA sequence: TGCGCCAGCAGCTTGGGGGACAGGGTTATCGCTGAAGCTTTCTTT. This sequence joins TRBV5-1 and TRBJ1-1, with 9 bases aligning to TRBD1. The CDR3 is made up of 15 amino acids. CDR1 is SGHRS, CDR2 YFSETQ, per germline. The junction had 6 bases not matched to a gene; V was cut back by 0 bases and J by 6 bases.